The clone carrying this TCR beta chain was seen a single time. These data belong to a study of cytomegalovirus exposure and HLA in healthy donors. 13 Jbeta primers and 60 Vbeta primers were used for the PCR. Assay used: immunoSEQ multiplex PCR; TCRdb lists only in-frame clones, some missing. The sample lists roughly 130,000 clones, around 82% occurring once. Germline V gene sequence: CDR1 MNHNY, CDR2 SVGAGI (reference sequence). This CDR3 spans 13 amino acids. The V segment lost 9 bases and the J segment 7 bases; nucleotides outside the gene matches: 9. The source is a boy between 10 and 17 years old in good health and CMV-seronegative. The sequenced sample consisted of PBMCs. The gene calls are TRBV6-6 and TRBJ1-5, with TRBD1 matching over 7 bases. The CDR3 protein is CASNTGQRQPQHF. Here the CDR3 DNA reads TGTGCCAGTAATACGGGACAGAGACAGCCCCAGCATTTT.